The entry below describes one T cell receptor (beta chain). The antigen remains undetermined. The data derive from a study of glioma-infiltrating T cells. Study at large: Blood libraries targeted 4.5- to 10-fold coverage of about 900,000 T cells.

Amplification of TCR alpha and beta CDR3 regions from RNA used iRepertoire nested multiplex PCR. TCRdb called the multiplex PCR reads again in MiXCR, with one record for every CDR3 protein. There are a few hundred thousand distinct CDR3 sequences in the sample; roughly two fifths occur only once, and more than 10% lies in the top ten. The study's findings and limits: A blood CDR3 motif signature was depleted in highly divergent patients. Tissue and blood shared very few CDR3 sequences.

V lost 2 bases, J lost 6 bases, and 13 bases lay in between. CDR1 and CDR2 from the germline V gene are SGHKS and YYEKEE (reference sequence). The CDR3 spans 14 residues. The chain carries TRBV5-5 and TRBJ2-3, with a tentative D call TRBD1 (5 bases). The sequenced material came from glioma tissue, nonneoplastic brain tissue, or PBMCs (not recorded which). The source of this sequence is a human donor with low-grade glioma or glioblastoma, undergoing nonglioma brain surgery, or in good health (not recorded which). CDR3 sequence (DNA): TGTGCCAGCAGCTTCGACAGCTCCGGGGATACGCAGTATTTT. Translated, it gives CASSFDSSGDTQYF. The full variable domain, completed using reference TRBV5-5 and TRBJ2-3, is DAGVTQSPTHLIKTRGQQVTLRCSPISGHKSVSWYQQVLGQGPQFIFQYYEKEERGRGNFPDRFSARQFPNYSSELNVNALLLGDSALYLCASSFDSSGDTQYFGPGTRLTVL.